A selection of T cell receptor beta chains follows, all from one sample in a study of siplizumab effects on memory and regulatory T cells. Antigens for these TCRs are unknown. Here immunoSEQ multiplex PCR was the method, and the copy in TCRdb shows in-frame clones only, minus some. The sample includes 9,500 to 10,000 clones, almost 40% of them seen just once. Material: CFSE-low (dividing) CD4+ T cells sorted from an allogeneic mixed lymphocyte reaction. The receptors stem from a human donor in good health; the cells came from an allogeneic mixed lymphocyte reaction. Each CDR3 is given without its conserved first and last residue.

cdr3_length j_call v_call cdr3_aa
10 TRBJ2-3 TRBV10-3 AISEATDTQY
10 TRBJ2-6 TRBV7-9 ASSPDRPVLT
10 TRBJ1-1 TRBV10-2 ASRTGNTEAF
12 TRBJ2-7 TRBV18 ASSPSGTSVFWY
12 TRBJ2-7 TRBV5-1 ASSPLDISYEQY
13 TRBJ1-1 TRBV21-1 ASSGGAGRNTEAF
12 TRBJ2-3 TRBV5-1 ASSLGGFPDTQC
15 TRBJ2-7 TRBV7-6 ASSLEGVGTGAYEQY
13 TRBJ2-1 TRBV6-4 ASSVGTSGYNEQF
11 TRBJ1-2 TRBV5-3 ASSPTASYGYT
12 TRBJ1-1 TRBV7-9 ASSLEGVGGEAF
13 TRBJ1-1 TRBV5-1 ASSSAGTVNTEAF
13 TRBJ2-2 TRBV7-2 ASSLMGRNTGELF
14 TRBJ2-2 TRBV5-1 ASSRQGSMNTGELF
14 TRBJ1-3 TRBV7-9 ASRPPDWHSGNTIY
13 TRBJ2-2 TRBV9 ASSVADLNTGELF
15 TRBJ2-7 TRBV27 ASSRGLAGGGSYEQY